In its sample, the clone carrying this T cell receptor (beta chain) was seen many times. Samples came from axillary lymph nodes draining the breast cancer. The data were taken from a study of breast tumors, draining lymph nodes, adjacent tissues. One entry per CDR3 protein results from TCRdb running MiXCR on the multiplex PCR reads. The sample holds 170,000 or so distinct CDR3 sequences, roughly a third seen once. The sequence was collected from a female donor with breast cancer. Some clones in this sample may be carry-over from other donors' samples. The specimen sequenced was axillary lymph node tissue.

This chain's CDR3 is CASSRTSTDTQYF. CDR3 coding DNA: TGTGCCAGCAGCAGGACTAGCACAGATACGCAGTATTTT. This sequence joins TRBV6-6 and TRBJ2-3, with D perhaps matching TRBD2 (5 bases). Germline loops: CDR1 MNHNY, CDR2 SVGAGI (reference sequence). The CDR3 has 13 residues. V was pared by 6 bases and J by 0 bases, with 7 bases between.